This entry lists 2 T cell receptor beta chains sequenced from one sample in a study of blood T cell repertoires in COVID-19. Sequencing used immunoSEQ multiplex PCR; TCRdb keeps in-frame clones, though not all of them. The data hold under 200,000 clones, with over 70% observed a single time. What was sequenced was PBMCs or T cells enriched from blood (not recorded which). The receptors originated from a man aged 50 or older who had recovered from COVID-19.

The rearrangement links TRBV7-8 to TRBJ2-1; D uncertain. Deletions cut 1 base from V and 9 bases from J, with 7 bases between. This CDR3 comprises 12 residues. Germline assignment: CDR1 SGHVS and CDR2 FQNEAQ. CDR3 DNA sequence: TGTGCCAGCAGCTTAGTGGTTAGTGAGCAGTTCTTC. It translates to CASSLVVSEQFF. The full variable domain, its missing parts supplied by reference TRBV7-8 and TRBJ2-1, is GAGVSQSPRYKVAKRGQDVALRCDPISGHVSLFWYQQALGQGPEFLTYFQNEAQLDKSGLPSDRFFAERPEGSVSTLKIQRTQQEDSAVYLCASSLVVSEQFFGPGTRLTVL.

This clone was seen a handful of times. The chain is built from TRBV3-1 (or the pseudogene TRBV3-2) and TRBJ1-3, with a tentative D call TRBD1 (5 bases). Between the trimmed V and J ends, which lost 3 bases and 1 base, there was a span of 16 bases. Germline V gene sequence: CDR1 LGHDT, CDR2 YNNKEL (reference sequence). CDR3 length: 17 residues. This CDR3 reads CASSHATGTSSGNTIYF. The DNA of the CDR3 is TGTGCCAGCAGCCACGCTACCGGGACTTCTTCTGGAAACACCATATATTTT.